This entry is about one T cell receptor (beta chain). The antigen is not known. All patients were mismatch repair deficient, assessed by either PCR or immunohistochemistry. TCR sequencing covered three patients who responded to pembrolizumab. CDR1 is SGHAT, CDR2 FQNNGV, per germline. V lost 1 base and J 9 bases, leaving 7 bases between the germline ends. The CDR3 is made up of 12 amino acids. These data originate in a study of PD-1 blockade in mismatch repair-deficient tumors. Across the study: All were previously treated, progressing patients with about a dozen mismatch repair-deficient cancer types.

Here immunoSEQ multiplex PCR was the method, and the copy in TCRdb shows in-frame clones only, minus some. This sample has 40,000 to 60,000 clones, with more than 75% found just once. Study conclusions and caveats: Rapid post-treatment expansion, then contraction, generally preceding radiologic response, marked tumor-resident clones.

The sample in question was peripheral blood, obtained 4 weeks after starting pembrolizumab. The J gene is TRBJ2-1, the V gene TRBV11-2; unclear D gene. This receptor was taken from an adult with mismatch repair-deficient cancer. The DNA for the CDR3 is TGTGCCAGCAGCTTAGTTGACACTGAGCAGTTCTTC. Amino acids: CASSLVDTEQFF.